The rows below give T cell receptor beta chains drawn from one sample of a study of control samples from healthy donors and cancer patients. Clones were read by immunoSEQ multiplex PCR, and TCRdb kept only the in-frame ones, dropping some. This sample yields about 98,000 clones, of which roughly 86% are seen a single time; roughly 2% belongs to the top ten. The specimen was blood. These receptors were collected from a man in his sixties in good health. CDR3s include the opening cysteine and the closing phenylalanine or tryptophan. D genes are given only for firm matches. Not all rows give a size; the values are once, few, many and, for expanded clones, a class.

16	-	TRBV7-9	-	TRBJ2-1	CASSWIGTGSDNEQFF	TGTGCCAGCAGCTGGATAGGGACGGGATCGGACAATGAGCAGTTCTTC
16	once	TRBV27	-	TRBJ1-5	CASSLSGGMSNQPQHF	TGTGCCAGCAGTTTATCGGGGGGAATGAGCAATCAGCCCCAGCATTTT
15	few	TRBV24-1	-	TRBJ2-2	CATSQTGRDTGELFF	TGTGCCACCAGTCAGACAGGGAGGGACACCGGGGAGCTGTTTTTT
14	-	TRBV6-5	-	TRBJ2-7	CASSYGRESYEQYF	TGTGCCAGCAGTTACGGGCGCGAGTCCTACGAGCAGTACTTC
15	-	TRBV25-1	TRBD1	TRBJ1-4	CASSEGTGGNEKLFF	TGTGCCAGCAGTGAGGGGACAGGAGGAAATGAAAAACTGTTTTTT
14	-	TRBV2	-	TRBJ1-1	CASSEALTDPEAFF	TGTGCCAGCAGTGAAGCGCTTACTGATCCTGAAGCTTTCTTT
14	-	TRBV15	-	TRBJ2-2	CATDVGGLTGELFF	TGTGCCACCGACGTGGGGGGTCTCACCGGGGAGCTGTTTTTT
14	-	TRBV5-1	-	TRBJ2-7	CASSLGSPAYEQYF	TGCGCCAGCAGCCTTGGTTCCCCCGCCTACGAGCAGTACTTC
17	few	TRBV4-1	-	TRBJ1-3	CASSQVGRGYSGNTIYF	TGCGCCAGCAGCCAAGTGGGTCGGGGATACTCTGGAAACACCATATATTTT
15	-	TRBV30	-	TRBJ2-6	CAWSVGGNGANVLTF	TGTGCCTGGAGTGTAGGTGGGAATGGGGCCAACGTCCTGACTTTC
16	-	TRBV5-1	TRBD2	TRBJ2-5	CASSSGTSGGAETQYF	TGCGCCAGCAGCTCCGGGACTAGCGGGGGGGCGGAGACCCAGTACTTC
14	-	TRBV18	TRBD1	TRBJ1-1	CASSPPQGGTEAFF	TGTGCCAGCTCACCACCGCAGGGGGGCACTGAAGCTTTCTTT
16	once	TRBV11-3	TRBD1	TRBJ2-4	CASSRGQGAAKNIQYF	TGTGCCAGCAGTCGCGGGCAGGGGGCGGCCAAAAACATTCAGTACTTC
12	-	TRBV3-1/TRBV3-2	TRBD2	TRBJ2-1	CASSKIAGRKFF	TGTGCCAGCAGCAAAATAGCGGGAAGGAAGTTCTTC
13	-	TRBV5-1	-	TRBJ1-6	CASRREATSPLHF	TGCGCCAGCAGGAGGGAAGCCACTTCACCCCTCCACTTT